This is a list of T cell receptor beta chains from one sample in a study of T cell responses to AZD1222 COVID-19 vaccine. The assay was immunoSEQ multiplex PCR, and TCRdb's table has in-frame clones only and misses some. This table holds 86,000 or so clones, over 80% found once. The sample here was peripheral blood, taken 28 days after the second AZD1222 dose. The receptors derive from an adult who received the AZD1222 COVID-19 vaccine. Each CDR3 is given with its conserved first and last residue. D genes are given only for firm matches. For some rows the clone size is stated as once, few or many, or as a class when expanded; others skip it.

size	J	D	V	DNA	CDR3
-	TRBJ2-3	-	TRBV5-5	TGTGCCAGCAGCTTGCGAGGGGCCGGGGGAGATACGCAGTATTTT	CASSLRGAGGDTQYF
-	TRBJ2-3	-	TRBV6-6	TGTGCCAGCAGTTACTCCCTAGACCTAGGGGATACGCAGTATTTT	CASSYSLDLGDTQYF
-	TRBJ2-7	-	TRBV2	TGTGCCAGCAGTTTCCGAGTCCTGAAGCAGTACTTC	CASSFRVLKQYF
-	TRBJ2-7	-	TRBV29-1	TGCAGCGTTTCTGGGGGGCCCGCCGAGCAGTACTTC	CSVSGGPAEQYF
-	TRBJ1-1	-	TRBV2	TGTGCCAGCATTGGGCCAGGGAAGAACACTGAAGCTTTCTTT	CASIGPGKNTEAFF
-	TRBJ2-3	-	TRBV30	TGTGCCTGGAGTGTTAAGGGTTCGGGCACAGATACGCAGTATTTT	CAWSVKGSGTDTQYF
-	TRBJ2-1	TRBD2	TRBV15	TGTGCCACCAGCTCAACACTAGCGGGCCACTACAATGAGCAGTTCTTC	CATSSTLAGHYNEQFF
-	TRBJ1-5	-	TRBV4-1	TGCGCCAGCAGCCAAGAGGGGCTCAATCAGCCCCAGCATTTT	CASSQEGLNQPQHF
-	TRBJ2-7	-	TRBV5-8	TGTGCCAGCAGCTTTTCCCCCTTGGACGAGCAGTACTTC	CASSFSPLDEQYF
-	TRBJ2-3	TRBD1	TRBV11-1	TGTGCCAGCAGCTCCTCAGGGGGCTGGGCGGCAGATACGCAGTATTTT	CASSSSGGWAADTQYF
-	TRBJ2-2	TRBD1	TRBV19	TGTGCCAGTACCGGGACAGGGGCCGCTACCCTCGGGGAGCTGTTTTTT	CASTGTGAATLGELFF
-	TRBJ2-7	TRBD2	TRBV5-1	TGCGCCAGCAGGAGCGGGGCCCCTTTGGGAGAGCAGTACTTC	CASRSGAPLGEQYF
-	TRBJ2-5	-	TRBV27	TGTGCCAGCAGTTTAAAGGGCAGGGTTGAGACCCAGTACTTC	CASSLKGRVETQYF
-	TRBJ1-5	-	TRBV19	TGTGCCAGTAGTATGGGGGGGCAGTCGTTCCAGCCCCAGCATTTT	CASSMGGQSFQPQHF
once	TRBJ2-1	-	TRBV7-9	TGTGCCAGCAGCACCGGACTCAACGTCAACAATGAGCAGTTCTTC	CASSTGLNVNNEQFF
-	TRBJ1-1	-	TRBV18	TGTGCCAGCTCACCAAGAGTAGTGGGGACTGAAGCTTTCTTT	CASSPRVVGTEAFF
-	TRBJ2-5	-	TRBV10-1	TGCGCCAGCAGTGAACCCGGGCGCGGGACCCAGTACTTC	CASSEPGRGTQYF
-	TRBJ2-7	TRBD1	TRBV6-1	TGTGCCAGCAGTTCCCGGGACAGGGGCTACGAGCAGTACTTC	CASSSRDRGYEQYF
-	TRBJ2-1	-	TRBV25-1	TGTGCCAGCAGTCCCCCGCCAGGCAGGGACTTTCACAATGAGCAGTTCTTC	CASSPPPGRDFHNEQFF
-	TRBJ1-6	-	TRBV6-5	TGTGCCAGCAGTTATGAACACAGGGACTCACCCCTCCACTTT	CASSYEHRDSPLHF
-	TRBJ1-5	TRBD1	TRBV29-1	TGCAGCGTTTCAACAGGGGTATTAGGCCAGCCCCAGCATTTT	CSVSTGVLGQPQHF
medium-sized	TRBJ2-7	-	TRBV7-6	TGTGCCAGCAGCCGAGCTCAAATATACGAGCAGTACTTC	CASSRAQIYEQYF
few	TRBJ2-7	-	TRBV2	TGTGCCAGCAATACCCACCGACTGAACGGGTACGAGCAGTACTTC	CASNTHRLNGYEQYF
-	TRBJ1-5	-	TRBV19	TGTGCCAGTAGTATGGGAAGGGACCAGCCCCAGCATTTT	CASSMGRDQPQHF
once	TRBJ2-1	-	TRBV7-3	TGTGCCAGCAGCTTATTTGCGGGAACTTACAATGAGCAGTTCTTC	CASSLFAGTYNEQFF
-	TRBJ2-5	-	TRBV3-1/TRBV3-2	TGTGCCAGCAGCCAAGATCGAAGGGGGGCCCTGCCAGAGACCCAGTACTTC	CASSQDRRGALPETQYF
-	TRBJ1-5	-	TRBV2	TGTGCCAGCAGTGAAGTTGTAGGTCAGCCCCAGCATTTT	CASSEVVGQPQHF
-	TRBJ2-3	TRBD2	TRBV5-6	TGTGCCAGCAGCCGTAGCGGGGGGACAGATACGCAGTATTTT	CASSRSGGTDTQYF
-	TRBJ2-1	-	TRBV7-3	TGTGCCAGCAGCCCCTCGAACGGTAATGAGCAGTTCTTC	CASSPSNGNEQFF
once	TRBJ1-2	TRBD1	TRBV14	TGTGCCAGCAGCCAAGCTTTCGGACAGGAAACGGACTATGGCTACACCTTC	CASSQAFGQETDYGYTF
once	TRBJ1-2	TRBD1	TRBV15	TGTGCCACCAGCAGAGCGGGACAGAAAATATATGGCTACACCTTC	CATSRAGQKIYGYTF
-	TRBJ1-4	-	TRBV5-4	TGTGCCAGCAGCAGCATGGGGGTTAATGAAAAACTGTTTTTT	CASSSMGVNEKLFF
-	TRBJ2-1	-	TRBV7-3	TGTGCCAGCAGCTTAAGGGCAGTTAGCTATGATTCATCCGGGCAGTTCTTC	CASSLRAVSYDSSGQFF
once	TRBJ2-7	-	TRBV6-5	TGTGCCAGCAGTTACGGACAGAGGTACGAGCAGTACTTC	CASSYGQRYEQYF
-	TRBJ1-1	TRBD1	TRBV5-6	TGTGCCAGCAGCTTGGTTCCGACAGGGATGAACACTGAAGCTTTCTTT	CASSLVPTGMNTEAFF
few	TRBJ1-6	TRBD1	TRBV3-1/TRBV3-2	TGTGCCAGCAGACCCCGACAGGGTGCCCTTAATTCACCCCTCCACTTT	CASRPRQGALNSPLHF
-	TRBJ2-5	TRBD2	TRBV11-2	TGTGCCAGCAGCAAGACTAGCGGGAGGCTTCTGACCCAGTACTTC	CASSKTSGRLLTQYF
-	TRBJ2-7	-	TRBV29-1	TGCAGCGTTTTCGCCAAAGGGGAGCAGTACTTC	CSVFAKGEQYF
-	TRBJ2-1	TRBD2	TRBV5-1	TGCGCCAGCAGCTTGGTGGGGACTAGCCTCAATGAGCAGTTCTTC	CASSLVGTSLNEQFF
-	TRBJ1-6	-	TRBV3-1/TRBV3-2	TGTGCCAGCAGCTACCGGGATAATTCACCCCTCCACTTT	CASSYRDNSPLHF
-	TRBJ1-2	-	TRBV12-3/TRBV12-4	TGTGCCAGCAGTTCGGGAGAAGTTTATGGCTACACCTTC	CASSSGEVYGYTF